Listed below are T cell receptor beta chains from one sample, sequenced in a study of post-analysis software for immune sequencing data. In TCRdb, the PCR reads were re-called with MiXCR into one record per CDR3 protein. The data show roughly 580,000 distinct CDR3 sequences, roughly 40% seen once. Sequenced input: blood. The origin of the receptors is a girl aged 5 to 17 with multiple sclerosis. CDR3s include the opening cysteine and the closing phenylalanine or tryptophan. A D gene is named only where the DNA matches it firmly. A row's size may be missing; if present it is once, few, many or a size class.

.	TRBV29-1	few	TRBJ1-2	CSVALGTNYGYTF	TGCAGCGTTGCATTAGGGACTAACTATGGCTACACCTTC
TRBD1	TRBV6-1	.	TRBJ2-5	CASSDTTGGRKETQYF	TGTGCCAGCAGTGATACCACAGGGGGTAGGAAGGAGACCCAGTACTTC
.	TRBV20-1	.	TRBJ1-2	CSASGRYGYTF	TGCAGTGCTAGTGGGAGGTATGGCTACACCTTC
TRBD2	TRBV9	.	TRBJ2-3	CASSALLAGDGTDTQYF	TGTGCCAGCAGCGCACTACTAGCGGGGGATGGCACAGATACGCAGTATTTT
.	TRBV2	few	TRBJ2-1	CASISRDSPYNEQFF	TGTGCCAGCATCAGCCGGGACTCCCCCTACAATGAGCAGTTCTTC
TRBD1	TRBV29-1	.	TRBJ2-6	CSVGQGTGANVLTF	TGCAGCGTGGGACAGGGGACTGGGGCCAACGTCCTGACTTTC
TRBD1	TRBV6-6	few	TRBJ2-7	CASSGTGTGVYEQYF	TGTGCCAGCAGTGGGACTGGGACAGGGGTTTACGAGCAGTACTTC
TRBD1	TRBV9	.	TRBJ2-7	CASSKQGDPTYEQYF	TGTGCCAGCAGCAAACAGGGGGACCCAACCTACGAGCAGTACTTC
TRBD2	TRBV27	.	TRBJ2-7	CASSPNWGTSGEQYF	TGTGCCAGCAGTCCGAATTGGGGGACTAGTGGCGAGCAGTACTTC
.	TRBV6-1	few	TRBJ1-4	CASSEATAEKLFF	TGTGCCAGCAGTGAAGCGACAGCGGAAAAACTGTTTTTT
.	TRBV5-1	.	TRBJ2-1	CASSEDWNDNEQFF	TGCGCCAGCAGCGAAGACTGGAACGATAATGAGCAGTTCTTC
.	TRBV12-3/TRBV12-4	.	TRBJ2-5	CASSPGAGSETQYF	TGTGCCAGCAGCCCGGGGGCCGGGTCAGAGACCCAGTACTTC
.	TRBV12-3/TRBV12-4	few	TRBJ2-7	CASSSSGAGLSYEQYF	TGTGCCAGCAGTTCCTCAGGGGCCGGTTTGTCCTACGAGCAGTACTTC
.	TRBV9	.	TRBJ2-5	CASSPRPDGETQYF	TGTGCCAGCAGCCCCCGCCCGGACGGGGAGACCCAGTACTTC
.	TRBV20-1	.	TRBJ2-7	CSAKAWTESSYEQYF	TGCAGTGCTAAAGCGTGGACAGAGAGCTCCTACGAGCAGTACTTC
.	TRBV6-5	.	TRBJ1-4	CASSPRGRRTNEKLFF	TGTGCCAGCAGTCCACGTGGCCGCAGAACTAATGAAAAACTGTTTTTT
TRBD1	TRBV12-3/TRBV12-4	.	TRBJ2-7	CASTRTGGVSEQYF	TGTGCCAGCACCCGGACAGGGGGAGTCTCCGAGCAGTACTTC
.	TRBV7-3	few	TRBJ2-5	CASSLAGMGETQYF	TGTGCCAGCAGCTTAGCTGGCATGGGAGAGACCCAGTACTTC
TRBD2	TRBV11-3	few	TRBJ2-1	CASRPGLAVHEQFF	TGTGCCAGCAGACCGGGACTAGCGGTACATGAGCAGTTCTTC
.	TRBV7-2	few	TRBJ2-7	CASSPLNPYEQYF	TGTGCCAGCAGCCCGTTGAACCCCTACGAGCAGTACTTC
TRBD1	TRBV12-3/TRBV12-4	.	TRBJ1-2	CASSQGQVGRGYTF	TGTGCCAGCAGCCAAGGACAGGTTGGACGTGGCTACACCTTC